A selection of T cell receptor beta chains follows, all from one sample in a study of blood T cell repertoires in COVID-19. Clones were read by immunoSEQ multiplex PCR, and TCRdb kept only the in-frame ones, dropping some. The sample holds roughly 290,000 clones, 90% seen once. The specimen sequenced was PBMCs or T cells enriched from blood (not recorded which). These TCRs come from a woman aged 18-29 years with acute COVID-19. CDR3s include the opening cysteine and the closing phenylalanine or tryptophan. Each record gives: J gene, V gene, CDR3 protein.

j_call: TRBJ2-7; v_call: TRBV7-6; cdr3_aa: CASSLQGAYEQYF
j_call: TRBJ2-3; v_call: TRBV18; cdr3_aa: CASVTTGRAGTDTQYF
j_call: TRBJ1-2; v_call: TRBV10-2; cdr3_aa: CASSRTANYGYTF
j_call: TRBJ1-2; v_call: TRBV7-9; cdr3_aa: CASSLAFDGYTF
j_call: TRBJ1-5; v_call: TRBV19; cdr3_aa: CASSTRDDQPQHF
j_call: TRBJ1-1; v_call: TRBV11-2; cdr3_aa: CASSRQGAPEAFF
j_call: TRBJ2-1; v_call: TRBV12-1; cdr3_aa: CASRNRGNEQFF
j_call: TRBJ2-7; v_call: TRBV6-2/TRBV6-3; cdr3_aa: CASSTRLAAVVEQYF
j_call: TRBJ1-2; v_call: TRBV3-1/TRBV3-2; cdr3_aa: CASSPQGFGNTGYTF
j_call: TRBJ2-1; v_call: TRBV25-1; cdr3_aa: CASSSPGHSFDEQFF
j_call: TRBJ2-2; v_call: TRBV29-1; cdr3_aa: CSVVLAYGRTGELFF
j_call: TRBJ1-5; v_call: TRBV19; cdr3_aa: CASVSPQGGNQPQHF
j_call: TRBJ2-1; v_call: TRBV5-1; cdr3_aa: CASSLMGQGIDEQFF
j_call: TRBJ1-6; v_call: TRBV11-1; cdr3_aa: CASSRTGFDNSPLHF
j_call: TRBJ2-1; v_call: TRBV5-5; cdr3_aa: CASSHLTGSVHNEQFF
j_call: TRBJ2-3; v_call: TRBV4-2; cdr3_aa: CASSQASGRADTQYF
j_call: TRBJ1-1; v_call: TRBV5-1; cdr3_aa: CASSWERGQGSTEAFF
j_call: TRBJ1-2; v_call: TRBV18; cdr3_aa: CASSSIVTGSNYGYTF
j_call: TRBJ2-1; v_call: TRBV11-3; cdr3_aa: CASSPKTYGEQFF
j_call: TRBJ1-5; v_call: TRBV27; cdr3_aa: CASSLRSPGSNQPQHF
j_call: TRBJ2-7; v_call: TRBV7-8; cdr3_aa: CASSRTRTEQYF
j_call: TRBJ2-3; v_call: TRBV18; cdr3_aa: CASSPGDTQYF
j_call: TRBJ1-4; v_call: TRBV28; cdr3_aa: CASSLVGPLDEKLFF
j_call: TRBJ1-1; v_call: TRBV3-1/TRBV3-2; cdr3_aa: CASSRRDMNTEAFF
j_call: TRBJ2-7; v_call: TRBV7-9; cdr3_aa: CASSPPVRTEQYF
j_call: TRBJ2-5; v_call: TRBV5-1; cdr3_aa: CASSRSEETQYF
j_call: TRBJ1-5; v_call: TRBV4-3; cdr3_aa: CASSQDTWGHGGNQPQHF
j_call: TRBJ2-1; v_call: TRBV28; cdr3_aa: CASSRTGRNEQFF
j_call: TRBJ2-1; v_call: TRBV7-9; cdr3_aa: CASSLLDRGLYNEQFF
j_call: TRBJ2-7; v_call: TRBV10-2; cdr3_aa: CASGDRVHSYEQYF
j_call: TRBJ2-1; v_call: TRBV11-2; cdr3_aa: CASSLGQGPHNEQFF
j_call: TRBJ2-3; v_call: TRBV29-1; cdr3_aa: CSVVIARGRDTQYF
j_call: TRBJ1-1; v_call: TRBV12-3/TRBV12-4; cdr3_aa: CASSGQGSTEAFF
j_call: TRBJ2-6; v_call: TRBV5-1; cdr3_aa: CASSLWNSGLTGANVLTF
j_call: TRBJ1-1; v_call: TRBV28; cdr3_aa: CASSPLRDRGVNTEAFF
j_call: TRBJ2-1; v_call: TRBV14; cdr3_aa: CASSQIYGGSYNEQFF
j_call: TRBJ1-6; v_call: TRBV2; cdr3_aa: CASSGRDIRVGNSPLHF
j_call: TRBJ2-1; v_call: TRBV21-1; cdr3_aa: CASGGLVHEQFF
j_call: TRBJ2-3; v_call: TRBV10-2; cdr3_aa: CASSDGNAGTDTQYF
j_call: TRBJ1-2; v_call: TRBV7-8; cdr3_aa: CASSSGRSTLYGYTF
j_call: TRBJ1-2; v_call: TRBV5-1; cdr3_aa: CASSLFSDSAAGYTF
j_call: TRBJ2-1; v_call: TRBV7-2; cdr3_aa: CASSAQGAQIYNEQFF
j_call: TRBJ2-5; v_call: TRBV7-9; cdr3_aa: CASTPIVAGGPAETQYF
j_call: TRBJ1-1; v_call: TRBV18; cdr3_aa: CASSPSLQVLTGGNTEAFF
j_call: TRBJ1-5; v_call: TRBV7-9; cdr3_aa: CASSLGRGDQPQHF
j_call: TRBJ2-7; v_call: TRBV12-3/TRBV12-4; cdr3_aa: CASSLGRIGTGYF
j_call: TRBJ2-7; v_call: TRBV18; cdr3_aa: CASSPRDSLGSSRGEQYF
j_call: TRBJ2-3; v_call: TRBV7-9; cdr3_aa: CASSLALAGGNTDTQYF
j_call: TRBJ2-1; v_call: TRBV7-2; cdr3_aa: CASSLVGQGARYEQFF
j_call: TRBJ2-7; v_call: TRBV3-1/TRBV3-2; cdr3_aa: CASSPSLQFYEQYF
j_call: TRBJ2-1; v_call: TRBV4-1; cdr3_aa: CASSHTSGSHNEQFF
j_call: TRBJ1-2; v_call: TRBV5-1; cdr3_aa: CASSLGAGENGYTF
j_call: TRBJ2-7; v_call: TRBV7-9; cdr3_aa: CASSGRTSGPSYEQYF
j_call: TRBJ1-3; v_call: TRBV7-9; cdr3_aa: CASSLRGQGAGTIYF
j_call: TRBJ1-6; v_call: TRBV2; cdr3_aa: CASTEGTGRNSPLHF